This T cell receptor (beta chain) was obtained from a study of CD8 T cells in ankylosing spondylitis. Points from the study as a whole: In ankylosing spondylitis patients, matched synovial fluid reportedly showed significant enrichment of disease-linked clones. Blood of patients with ankylosing spondylitis appeared to be characterized by a TCR beta motif of several highly homologous variants.

TCRdb used MiXCR to reprocess the 5' RACE reads, holding one entry per CDR3 protein. The data contain about 440,000 distinct CDR3 sequences, roughly a sixth of them singletons. The CDR3 extends over 19 amino acids. Losses at the gene ends were 0 bases for V and 0 bases for J; bases not matched to a gene: 9. Germline V gene sequence: CDR1 LGHNA, CDR2 YNFKEQ. A remark on this clonotype: Its antigen is not known.

The clonotype originates from a male donor with ankylosing spondylitis. The gene calls are TRBV4-2 and TRBJ2-1, with TRBD2 identical over 9 bases. Sample: blood, either unsorted or a sorted T cell fraction (not recorded which). The CDR3, as DNA: TGTGCCAGCAGCCAAGAATGGAGCGGGGGGACGCTCTCCTACAATGAGCAGTTCTTC. Protein product: CASSQEWSGGTLSYNEQFF.